The 12 T cell receptor beta chains below come from one sample, sequenced in a study of T-cell memory formation after mild COVID-19. TCRdb used MiXCR to reprocess the 5' RACE reads, holding one entry per CDR3 protein. The sample holds 400,000 to 450,000 distinct CDR3 sequences; over 15% are singletons and the top ten take under 25%. Sequencing was done on a sample of PBMCs or a T cell subset sorted from them (not recorded which). The source of these receptors is a man aged 18 to 30 who had mild COVID-19 (a few samples of this study predate the infection). Cell type and time point are not known.

This rearrangement joins TRBV15 to TRBJ2-1; 7 positions agree with TRBD2. J lost 8 bases, V lost 4 bases, and 5 bases had no gene match. Germline-derived CDR1 and CDR2 are LNHNV and YYDKDF (reference sequence). This CDR3 region has 13 residues. The CDR3 loop is CATSKGGVDEQFF. The DNA for the CDR3 is TGTGCCACCAGCAAGGGAGGGGTTGATGAGCAGTTCTTC.

This clonotype turned up a few times. The chain employs TRBV20-1 and TRBJ1-5; D perhaps matches TRBD1 (6 bases). Trimming removed 2 bases at V and 8 bases at J, with 22 bases between. The germline CDR1 and CDR2 sequences are DFQATT and SNEGSKA (reference sequence). The CDR3 contains 16 residues. DNA for the CDR3: TGCAGTGCTAGAAACCCCACAGGGATTCTCGAGAAGCCCCAGCATTTT. It specifies CSARNPTGILEKPQHF.

V is TRBV11-2 and J is TRBJ2-5; TRBD1 matches at 7 bases. V gave up 5 bases and J gave up 1 base; unmatched junction bases: 7. This CDR3 comprises 15 residues. The germline CDR1 and CDR2 sequences are SGHAT and FQNNGV. In DNA, the CDR3 is TGTGCCAGCAGCCCAGGGGACAGACTCCAAGAGACCCAGTACTTC. Protein: CASSPGDRLQETQYF.

The V gene is TRBV6-5, the J gene TRBJ1-6; 7 bases match TRBD1. The V segment lost 2 bases and the J segment 10 bases; nucleotides outside the gene matches: 5. Germline V gives CDR1 MNHEY, CDR2 SVGAGI. CDR3 size: 14 residues. The CDR3 loop is CASSYGQGGSPLHF. The CDR3 DNA is TGTGCCAGCAGTTACGGGCAGGGGGGGTCACCCCTCCACTTT.

This clonotype turned up a few times. V usage is TRBV24-1 and J usage is TRBJ2-1; tentative D call: TRBD1 (5 bases). Germline CDR1 KGHDR, CDR2 SFDVKD. The CDR3 sequence is 15 residues long. Trimming pared 0 bases from V and 2 bases from J, leaving 7 bases between. The CDR3 is CATSDLQGTYNEQFF. CDR3 nucleotides: TGTGCCACCAGTGATTTGCAGGGCACCTACAATGAGCAGTTCTTC.

This sequence joins TRBV20-1 and TRBJ2-7; D ambiguous. CDR3 size: 11 residues. Trimming left V 5 bases short and J 3 bases short, with 8 bases between. CDR1 DFQATT and CDR2 SNEGSKA come from the germline V gene (reference sequence). The CDR3 region is CSAGVSYEQYV. CDR3 nucleotides: TGCAGTGCTGGCGTAAGCTACGAGCAGTACGTC.

The gene calls are TRBV3-1 and TRBJ2-6, with 7 bases aligning to TRBD2. CDR1 LGHDT and CDR2 YNNKEL come from the germline V gene (reference sequence). This CDR3 is 17 amino acids long. The junction had 9 bases not matched to a gene; V was cut back by 7 bases and J by 0 bases. CDR3 residues: CASTQWGGSSGANVLTF. CDR3 in DNA: TGTGCCAGCACCCAGTGGGGGGGTTCCTCTGGGGCCAACGTCCTGACTTTC.

This clonotype came up a few times. The genes are TRBV7-9 and TRBJ1-1; D unclear. The V end was cut by 7 bases, the J end by 1 base, with 4 bases between. The length of the CDR3 is 11 residues. Germline-derived CDR1 and CDR2 are SEHNR and FQNEAQ (reference sequence). CDR3 nucleotide sequence: TGTGCCAGCACCGCGAACACTGAAGCTTTCTTT. This gives the protein CASTANTEAFF. Drawing the rest from reference TRBV7-9 and TRBJ1-1, the complete variable domain is DTGVSQNPRHKITKRGQNVTFRCDPISEHNRLYWYRQTLGQGPEFLTYFQNEAQLEKSRLLSDRFSAERPKGSFSTLEIQRTEQGDSAMYLCASTANTEAFFGQGTRLTVV.

The chain has TRBV6-5 and TRBJ2-2; possible D gene TRBD2, 5 bases. Germline lookup yields CDR1 MNHEY and CDR2 SVGAGI. The CDR3 consists of 15 residues. V was trimmed by 2 bases and J by 5 bases, leaving 12 bases between them. CDR3 sequence reads: CASSYQAGGTGELFF. The CDR3 DNA is TGTGCCAGCAGTTACCAGGCAGGCGGGACCGGGGAGCTGTTTTTT.

The chain has TRBV11-2 and TRBJ2-4, with 8 bases fitting TRBD1. Per germline, CDR1 SGHAT and CDR2 FQNNGV. This CDR3 comprises 14 residues. The ends lost 1 base at V and 8 bases at J; junction bases unmatched: 4. This CDR3 reads CASSLVQGADIQYF. CDR3 bases: TGTGCCAGCAGCTTAGTTCAGGGGGCAGACATTCAGTACTTC. The full variable domain, its missing parts supplied by reference TRBV11-2 and TRBJ2-4, is EAGVAQSPRYKIIEKRQSVAFWCNPISGHATLYWYQQILGQGPKLLIQFQNNGVVDDSQLPKDRFSAERLKGVDSTLKIQPAKLEDSAVYLCASSLVQGADIQYFGAGTRLSVL.

The V and J genes are TRBV5-6 and TRBJ2-7, with 8 nucleotides matching TRBD1. The CDR3 spans 16 residues. Germline trimming cut 0 bases from V and 0 bases from J; bases unmatched to any gene: 5. Germline lookup yields CDR1 SGHDT and CDR2 YYEEEE. Written as DNA, the CDR3 is TGTGCCAGCAGCTTGGCCTGGACAGGGAGCTCCTACGAGCAGTACGTC. This gives the protein CASSLAWTGSSYEQYV.

The chain carries TRBV20-1 and TRBJ1-1; a possible D gene is TRBD1 (5 bases). Between the trimmed V and J ends, which lost 5 bases and 3 bases, there was a span of 16 bases. Germline assignment: CDR1 DFQATT and CDR2 SNEGSKA (reference sequence). This CDR3 is 14 amino acids long. The CDR3 reads CSAQVGQVYTEAFF. In nucleotides, the CDR3 is TGCAGTGCTCAAGTGGGGCAAGTGTACACTGAAGCTTTCTTT.